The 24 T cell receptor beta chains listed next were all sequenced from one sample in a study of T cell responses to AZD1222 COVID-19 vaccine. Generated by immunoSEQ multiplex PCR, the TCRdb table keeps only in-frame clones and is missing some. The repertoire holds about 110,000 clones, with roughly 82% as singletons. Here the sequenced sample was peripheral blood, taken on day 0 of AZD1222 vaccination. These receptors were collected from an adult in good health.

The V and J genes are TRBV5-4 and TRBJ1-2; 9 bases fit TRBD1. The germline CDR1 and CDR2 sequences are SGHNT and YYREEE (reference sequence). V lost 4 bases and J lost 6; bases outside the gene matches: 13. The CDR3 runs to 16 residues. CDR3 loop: CASSPQHLQGADGYTF. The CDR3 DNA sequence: TGTGCCAGCAGCCCCCAACACTTACAGGGGGCGGATGGCTACACCTTC. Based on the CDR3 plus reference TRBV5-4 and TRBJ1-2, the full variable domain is ETGVTQSPTHLIKTRGQQVTLRCSSQSGHNTVSWYQQALGQGPQFIFQYYREEENGRGNFPPRFSGLQFPNYSSELNVNALELDDSALYLCASSPQHLQGADGYTFGSGTRLTVV.

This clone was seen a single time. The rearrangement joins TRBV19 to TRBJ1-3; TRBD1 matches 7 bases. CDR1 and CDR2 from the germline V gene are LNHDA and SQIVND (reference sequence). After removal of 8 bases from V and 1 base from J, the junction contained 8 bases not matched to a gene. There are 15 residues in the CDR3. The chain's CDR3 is CASRRGIQSGNTIYF. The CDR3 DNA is TGTGCCAGTCGCAGGGGGATCCAGTCTGGAAACACCATATATTTT.

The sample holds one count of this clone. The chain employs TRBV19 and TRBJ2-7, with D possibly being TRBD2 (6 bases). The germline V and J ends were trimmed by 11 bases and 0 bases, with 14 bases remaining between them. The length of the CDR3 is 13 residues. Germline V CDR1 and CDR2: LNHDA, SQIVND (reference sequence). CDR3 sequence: CACAWGVSYEQYF. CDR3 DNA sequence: TGTGCCTGCGCATGGGGGGTCTCCTACGAGCAGTACTTC. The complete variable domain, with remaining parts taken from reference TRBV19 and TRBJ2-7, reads DGGITQSPKYLFRKEGQNVTLSCEQNLNHDAMYWYRQDPGQGLRLIYYSQIVNDFQKGDIAEGYSVSREKKESFPLTVTSAQKNPTAFYLCACAWGVSYEQYFGPGTRLTVT.

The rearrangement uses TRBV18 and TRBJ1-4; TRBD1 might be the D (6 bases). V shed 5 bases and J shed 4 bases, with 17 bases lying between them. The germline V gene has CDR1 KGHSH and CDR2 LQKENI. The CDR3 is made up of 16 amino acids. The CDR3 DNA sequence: TGTGCCAGCTCAGCGGTTACAGGGAGCGTTAATGAAAAACTGTTTTTT. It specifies CASSAVTGSVNEKLFF.

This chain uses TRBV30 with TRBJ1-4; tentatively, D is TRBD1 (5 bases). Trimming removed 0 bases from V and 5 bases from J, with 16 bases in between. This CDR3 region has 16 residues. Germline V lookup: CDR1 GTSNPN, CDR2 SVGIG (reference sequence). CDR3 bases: TGTGCCTGGAGTGTGATGGGCGGGACTGGGAATGAAAAACTGTTTTTT. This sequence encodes CAWSVMGGTGNEKLFF.

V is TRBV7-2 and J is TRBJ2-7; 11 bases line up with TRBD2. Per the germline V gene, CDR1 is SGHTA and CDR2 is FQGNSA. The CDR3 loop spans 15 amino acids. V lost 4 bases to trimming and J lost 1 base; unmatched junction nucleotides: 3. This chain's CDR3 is CASSSRLAGSYEQYF. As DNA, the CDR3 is TGTGCCAGCAGCTCAAGACTAGCGGGATCCTACGAGCAGTACTTC. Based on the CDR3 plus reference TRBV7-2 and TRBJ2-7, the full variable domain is GAGVSQSPSNKVTEKGKDVELRCDPISGHTALYWYRQSLGQGLEFLIYFQGNSAPDKSGLPSDRFSAERTGGSVSTLTIQRTQQEDSAVYLCASSSRLAGSYEQYFGPGTRLTVT.

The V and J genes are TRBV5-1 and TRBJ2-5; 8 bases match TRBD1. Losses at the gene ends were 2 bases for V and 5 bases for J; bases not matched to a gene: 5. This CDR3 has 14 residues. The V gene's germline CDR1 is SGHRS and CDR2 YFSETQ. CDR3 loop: CASSLGTGVETQYF. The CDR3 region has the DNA TGCGCCAGCAGCTTAGGGACAGGAGTTGAGACCCAGTACTTC.

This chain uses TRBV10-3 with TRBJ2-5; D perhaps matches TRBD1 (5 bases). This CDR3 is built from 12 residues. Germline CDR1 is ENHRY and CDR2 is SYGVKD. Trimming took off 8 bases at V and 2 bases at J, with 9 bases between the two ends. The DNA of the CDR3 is TGTGCCATCCGCGACAGACAAGAGACCCAGTACTTC. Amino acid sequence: CAIRDRQETQYF.

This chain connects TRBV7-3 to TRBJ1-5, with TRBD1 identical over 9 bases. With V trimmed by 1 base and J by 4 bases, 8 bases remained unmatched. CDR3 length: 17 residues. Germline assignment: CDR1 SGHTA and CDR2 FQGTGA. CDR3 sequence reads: CASSLRGGGTGNQPQHF. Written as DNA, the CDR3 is TGTGCCAGCAGCTTAAGGGGTGGTGGGACAGGGAATCAGCCCCAGCATTTT.

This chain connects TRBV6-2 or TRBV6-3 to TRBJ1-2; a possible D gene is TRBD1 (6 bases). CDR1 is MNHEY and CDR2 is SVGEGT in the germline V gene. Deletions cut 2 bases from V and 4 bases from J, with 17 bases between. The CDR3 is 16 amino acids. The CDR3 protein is CASSYTGGRDPYGYTF. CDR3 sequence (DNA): TGTGCCAGCAGTTACACCGGGGGCAGGGACCCCTATGGCTACACCTTC.

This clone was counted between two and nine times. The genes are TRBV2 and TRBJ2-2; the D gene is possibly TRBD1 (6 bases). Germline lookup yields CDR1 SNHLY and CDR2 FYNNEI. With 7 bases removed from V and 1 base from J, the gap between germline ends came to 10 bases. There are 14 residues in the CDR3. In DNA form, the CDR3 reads TGTGCCAGCACAAGGACAGTGAACACCGGGGAGCTGTTTTTT. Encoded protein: CASTRTVNTGELFF.

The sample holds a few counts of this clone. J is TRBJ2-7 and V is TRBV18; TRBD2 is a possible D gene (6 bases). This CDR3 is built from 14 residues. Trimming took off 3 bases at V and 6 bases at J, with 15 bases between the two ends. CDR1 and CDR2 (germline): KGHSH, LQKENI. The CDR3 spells CASSPTGTGGEQYF. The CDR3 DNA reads TGTGCCAGCTCACCTACCGGGACTGGGGGCGAGCAGTACTTC. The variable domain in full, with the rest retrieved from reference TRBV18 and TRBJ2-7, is NAGVMQNPRHLVRRRGQEARLRCSPMKGHSHVYWYRQLPEEGLKFMVYLQKENIIDESGMPKERFSAEFPKEGPSILRIQQVVRGDSAAYFCASSPTGTGGEQYFGPGTRLTVT.

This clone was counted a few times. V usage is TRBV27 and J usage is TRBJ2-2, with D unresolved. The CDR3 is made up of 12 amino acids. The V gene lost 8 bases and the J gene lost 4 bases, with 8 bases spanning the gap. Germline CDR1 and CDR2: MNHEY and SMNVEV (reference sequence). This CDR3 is CASARVTGELFF. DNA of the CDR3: TGTGCCAGCGCTCGGGTCACCGGGGAGCTGTTTTTT.

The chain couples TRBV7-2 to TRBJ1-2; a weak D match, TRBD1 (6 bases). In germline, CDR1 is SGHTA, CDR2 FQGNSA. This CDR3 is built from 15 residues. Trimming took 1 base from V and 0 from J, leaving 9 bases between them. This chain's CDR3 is CASSLGGLSNYGYTF. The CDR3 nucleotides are TGTGCCAGCAGCTTAGGGGGGCTGTCTAACTATGGCTACACCTTC.

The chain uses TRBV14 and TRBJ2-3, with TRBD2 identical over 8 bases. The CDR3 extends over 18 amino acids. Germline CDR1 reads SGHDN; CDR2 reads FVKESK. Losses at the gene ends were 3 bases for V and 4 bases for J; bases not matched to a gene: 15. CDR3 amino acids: CASSQRRSGGGPADTQYF. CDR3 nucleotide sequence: TGTGCCAGCAGCCAGAGAAGGTCAGGCGGGGGGCCCGCAGATACGCAGTATTTT.

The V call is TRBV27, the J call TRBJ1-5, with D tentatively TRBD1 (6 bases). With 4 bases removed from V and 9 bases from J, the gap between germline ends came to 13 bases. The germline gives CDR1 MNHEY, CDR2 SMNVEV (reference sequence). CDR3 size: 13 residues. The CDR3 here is CASSWGTIGPQHF. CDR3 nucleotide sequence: TGTGCCAGCAGTTGGGGGACAATCGGGCCCCAGCATTTT.

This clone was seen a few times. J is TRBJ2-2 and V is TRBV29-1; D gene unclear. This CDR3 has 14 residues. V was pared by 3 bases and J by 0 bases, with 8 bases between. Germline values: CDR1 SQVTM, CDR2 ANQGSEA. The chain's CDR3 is CSVDGVANTGELFF. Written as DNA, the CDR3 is TGCAGCGTTGATGGGGTCGCGAACACCGGGGAGCTGTTTTTT.

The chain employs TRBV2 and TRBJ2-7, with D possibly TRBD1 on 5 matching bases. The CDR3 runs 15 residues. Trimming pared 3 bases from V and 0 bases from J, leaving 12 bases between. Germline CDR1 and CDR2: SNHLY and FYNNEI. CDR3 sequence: CASSENRLFSYEQYF. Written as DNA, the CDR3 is TGTGCCAGCAGTGAGAACAGGCTCTTCTCCTACGAGCAGTACTTC. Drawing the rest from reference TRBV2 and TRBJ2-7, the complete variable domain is EPEVTQTPSHQVTQMGQEVILRCVPISNHLYFYWYRQILGQKVEFLVSFYNNEISEKSEIFDDQFSVERPDGSNFTLKIRSTKLEDSAMYFCASSENRLFSYEQYFGPGTRLTVT.

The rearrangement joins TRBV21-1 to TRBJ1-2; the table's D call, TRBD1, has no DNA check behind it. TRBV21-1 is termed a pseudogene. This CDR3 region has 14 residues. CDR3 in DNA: TGTGCCAGCAGCCCAGGGGGCGCGATCTCTGGCTACACCTTC. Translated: CASSPGGAISGYTF.

DNA for the CDR3: TGTGCCAGCAGCTTGTGGCCAGGGAGTCAGCCCCAGCATTTT. Translated, it gives CASSLWPGSQPQHF. The chain recombines TRBV5-6 with TRBJ1-5; D might be TRBD1 (5 bases). CDR3 size: 14 residues. Per germline, CDR1 SGHDT and CDR2 YYEEEE. Trimming pared 1 base from V and 6 bases from J, leaving 11 bases between.

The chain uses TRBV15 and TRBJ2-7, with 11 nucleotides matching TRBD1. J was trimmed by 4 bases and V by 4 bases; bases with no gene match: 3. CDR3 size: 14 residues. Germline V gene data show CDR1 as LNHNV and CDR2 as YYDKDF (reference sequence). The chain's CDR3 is CATSTGQGAYEQYF. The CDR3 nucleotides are TGTGCCACCAGCACCGGACAGGGGGCTTACGAGCAGTACTTC. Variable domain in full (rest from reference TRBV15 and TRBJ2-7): DAMVIQNPRYQVTQFGKPVTLSCSQTLNHNVMYWYQQKSSQAPKLLFHYYDKDFNNEADTPDNFQSRRPNTSFCFLDIRSPGLGDTAMYLCATSTGQGAYEQYFGPGTRLTVT.

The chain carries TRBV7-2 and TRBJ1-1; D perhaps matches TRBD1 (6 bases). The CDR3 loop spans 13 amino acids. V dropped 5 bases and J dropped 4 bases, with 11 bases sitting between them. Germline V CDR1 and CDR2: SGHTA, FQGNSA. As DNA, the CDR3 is TGTGCCAGCAGCATCAAGGGGGGCACTGAAGCTTTCTTT. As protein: CASSIKGGTEAFF.

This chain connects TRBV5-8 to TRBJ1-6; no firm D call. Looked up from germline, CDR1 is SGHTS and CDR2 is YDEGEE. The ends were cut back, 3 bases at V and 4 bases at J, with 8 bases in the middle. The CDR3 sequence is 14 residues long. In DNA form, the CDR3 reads TGTGCCAGCAGCTCGACACTGTATAATTCACCCCTCCACTTT. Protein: CASSSTLYNSPLHF. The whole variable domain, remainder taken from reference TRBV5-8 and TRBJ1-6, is EAGVTQSPTHLIKTRGQQATLRCSPISGHTSVYWYQQALGLGLQFLLWYDEGEERNRGNFPPRFSGRQFPNYSSELNVNALELEDSALYLCASSSTLYNSPLHFGNGTRLTVT.

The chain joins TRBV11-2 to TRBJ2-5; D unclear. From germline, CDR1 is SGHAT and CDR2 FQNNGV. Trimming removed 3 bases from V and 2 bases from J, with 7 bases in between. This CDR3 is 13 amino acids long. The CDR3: CASSFRRQETQYF. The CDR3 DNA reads TGTGCCAGCAGCTTCCGGAGACAAGAGACCCAGTACTTC.